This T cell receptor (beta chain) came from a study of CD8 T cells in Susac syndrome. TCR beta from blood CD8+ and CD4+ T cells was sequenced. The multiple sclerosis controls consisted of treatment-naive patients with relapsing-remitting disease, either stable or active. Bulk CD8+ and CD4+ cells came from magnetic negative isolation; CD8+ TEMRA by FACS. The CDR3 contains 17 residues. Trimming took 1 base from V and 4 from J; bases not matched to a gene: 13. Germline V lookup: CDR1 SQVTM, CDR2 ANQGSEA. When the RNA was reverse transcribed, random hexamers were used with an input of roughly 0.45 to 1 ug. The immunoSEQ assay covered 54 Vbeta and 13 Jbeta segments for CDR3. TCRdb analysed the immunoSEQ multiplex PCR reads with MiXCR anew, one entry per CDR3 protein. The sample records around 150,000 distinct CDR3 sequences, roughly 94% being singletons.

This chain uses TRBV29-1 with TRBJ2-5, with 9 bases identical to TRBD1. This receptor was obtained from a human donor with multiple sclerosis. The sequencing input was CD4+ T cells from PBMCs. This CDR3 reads CSVEGLVGTGRRETQYF. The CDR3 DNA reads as TGCAGCGTTGAAGGGCTGGTGGGGACAGGGCGTCGAGAGACCCAGTACTTC.